This T cell receptor beta chain was captured by sequencing in a study of neoadjuvant nivolumab and ipilimumab in lung cancer. General observations from the study: TCR sequencing covered a small number of samples. Resected-tumor TCR richness correlated positively with pretherapy blood richness. TCR richness and clonality were higher in tumors than adjacent uninvolved lung.

Measured with immunoSEQ multiplex PCR; TCRdb has only the in-frame clones, and not every one. The sample records about 30,000 clones, roughly 90% being singletons. Regarding this clone: What it binds is unknown.

The ends were cut back, 0 bases at V and 10 bases at J, with 13 bases in the middle. The CDR3 spans 14 residues. In germline, CDR1 is SGHTA, CDR2 FQGTGA. This receptor was obtained from an adult with non-small cell lung cancer. The gene calls are TRBV7-3 and TRBJ2-1; no firm D call. The specimen was peripheral blood, collected after neoadjuvant nivolumab, alone or with ipilimumab, at or shortly before surgery. The CDR3 here is CASSLTDRHQEQFF. In DNA, the CDR3 is TGTGCCAGCAGCTTAACGGATCGACATCAAGAGCAGTTCTTC.